This T cell receptor (beta chain) derives from a study of blood T cell repertoires in COVID-19. Study-wide context: Specimens from acute and convalescent COVID-19 originated in the United States, Italy and Spain. The cDNA or gDNA used as material had been derived from T cells, B-cell-depleted T cells, or PBMCs.

In the original analysis: Nucleated cell counts were estimated from reference gene primer amplification. Sequencing used immunoSEQ multiplex PCR; TCRdb keeps in-frame clones, though not all of them. That table gives V, J and clone size, and the DNA gave D and trimming. This table has 100,000 or so clones, 90% to 95% appearing once. The CDR3 spans 13 residues. Looked up from germline, CDR1 is SGHNT and CDR2 is YENEEA. The trim removed 5 bases at V and 0 bases at J, leaving 1 base unmatched. This rearrangement joins TRBV11-3 to TRBJ2-7, with TRBD1 matching over 7 bases. Sequenced sample: peripheral blood. This TCR derives from a human donor with active COVID-19. The donor label of this sample is uncertain. The CDR3 sequence: CASSNRGSYEQYF. DNA of the CDR3: TGTGCCAGCAGCAACAGGGGCTCCTACGAGCAGTACTTC.